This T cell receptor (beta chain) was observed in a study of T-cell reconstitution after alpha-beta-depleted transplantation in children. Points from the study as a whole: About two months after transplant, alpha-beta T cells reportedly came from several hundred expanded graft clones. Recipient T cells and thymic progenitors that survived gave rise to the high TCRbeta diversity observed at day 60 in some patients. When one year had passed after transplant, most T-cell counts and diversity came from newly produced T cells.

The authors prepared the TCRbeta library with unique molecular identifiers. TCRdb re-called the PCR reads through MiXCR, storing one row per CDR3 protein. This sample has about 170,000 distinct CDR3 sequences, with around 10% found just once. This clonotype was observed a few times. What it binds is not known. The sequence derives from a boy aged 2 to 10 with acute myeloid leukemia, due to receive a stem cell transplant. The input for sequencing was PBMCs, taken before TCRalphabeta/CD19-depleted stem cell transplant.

CDR3 protein: CASSDSPSTEGNEQFF. The CDR3 region has the DNA TGTGCCAGCAGTGACTCCCCTAGCACTGAAGGCAATGAGCAGTTCTTC. The J gene is TRBJ2-1, the V gene TRBV6-4, with a tentative D call TRBD2 (5 bases). From germline, CDR1 is MRHNA and CDR2 SNTAGT. Trimming removed 0 bases from V and 6 bases from J, with 15 bases in between. This CDR3 spans 16 amino acids.